The T cell receptor beta chain under discussion was sequenced for a study of cytomegalovirus exposure and HLA in healthy donors. Across the study: Caucasian-associated ancestry cluster membership applied to approximately 80% of approximately 400 genotyped donors.

Findings and limits, study-wide: Links to common viral pathogens appeared, in a later analysis, for several of the most significant clusters.

This PCR relied on a set of 60 Vbeta primers and 13 Jbeta primers. Clones were sequenced by immunoSEQ multiplex PCR, and TCRdb holds only the in-frame ones, with some missing. The sample yields some 120,000 clones, approximately 89% seen once. Germline CDR1 reads SGHVS; CDR2 reads FQNEAQ. The CDR3 contains 15 residues. The ends lost 0 bases at V and 6 bases at J; junction bases unmatched: 3. As to this clone: Its antigen is not known.

V usage is TRBV7-8 and J usage is TRBJ1-5; 9 nucleotides line up with TRBD1. The source is a woman in her twenties or thirties in good health and CMV-seropositive. The sequenced sample consisted of PBMCs. The CDR3 loop is CASSLAGTGRQPQHF. The CDR3 nucleotides are TGTGCCAGCAGCTTAGCGGGGACAGGGCGTCAGCCCCAGCATTTT.